These 13 T cell receptor beta chains share one sample of origin, sequenced in a study of Ad26.COV2.S vaccination and SARS-CoV-2 variants. The data were produced by immunoSEQ multiplex PCR, yet TCRdb's version contains in-frame clones alone and is incomplete. The data show 440,000 or so clones, around 92% seen once. Indicated treatment: over 15 received Ad26.COV2.S at low or high dose, single or two shots; about five received placebo; per-sample allocation not given. Samples came from day 63 after the first vaccine or placebo injection. The sample consisted of peripheral blood, taken in a trial of Ad26.COV2.S vaccine versus placebo. Source of these receptors: a person between 18 and 65 years old who received the Ad26.COV2.S COVID-19 vaccine or a placebo.

The gene calls are TRBV28 and TRBJ2-7, with D perhaps assigned TRBD1 or TRBD2 (6 bases each). The CDR3 is 15 residues long. Germline assignment: CDR1 MDHEN and CDR2 SYDVKM. V was trimmed by 3 bases and J by 6 bases, leaving 18 bases between them. CDR3 in DNA: TGTGCCAGCAGTTTGTCGGGGGACATTTTCCGCGAGCAGTACTTC. Translating it yields CASSLSGDIFREQYF.

The chain recombines TRBV3-1 (or the pseudogene TRBV3-2) with TRBJ2-7, with D unclear. V dropped 1 base and J dropped 10 bases, with 8 bases sitting between them. The CDR3 is 11 residues long. Per the germline V gene, CDR1 is LGHDT and CDR2 is YNNKEL (reference sequence). The CDR3, as DNA: TGTGCCAGCAGCCAAGCTTTGGGTCAGTACTTC. Its protein product is CASSQALGQYF.

The chain combines TRBV15 with TRBJ2-3; 16 bases line up with TRBD2. The CDR3 is 18 residues long. From germline, CDR1 is LNHNV and CDR2 YYDKDF (reference sequence). The junction had 15 bases not matched to a gene; V was cut back by 11 bases and J by 4 bases. CDR3 sequence: CAPAFRGLAGGQADTQYF. The CDR3, as DNA: TGTGCCCCCGCGTTCCGGGGACTAGCGGGGGGGCAGGCAGATACGCAGTATTTT.

The rearrangement links TRBV19 to TRBJ1-2; maybe TRBD1 (6 bases). V lost 4 bases to trimming and J lost 6 bases, with 15 bases between them. In germline, CDR1 is LNHDA, CDR2 SQIVND (reference sequence). There are 14 residues in the CDR3. Here the CDR3 DNA reads TGTGCCAGTAGTAGCGGGACACCGGGTAATGGCTACACCTTC. Translation gives CASSSGTPGNGYTF.

The chain combines TRBV6-2 or TRBV6-3 with TRBJ2-2; D is uncertain. Deletions cut 4 bases from V and 6 bases from J, with 6 bases between. The CDR3 is made up of 12 amino acids. Germline V CDR1 and CDR2: MNHEY, SVGEGT. CDR3 loop: CASSFPPGELFF. The CDR3 nucleotides are TGTGCCAGCAGTTTCCCTCCCGGGGAGCTGTTTTTT.

This sequence joins TRBV6-2 or TRBV6-3 and TRBJ1-3; no firm D call. CDR1 and CDR2 (germline): MNHEY, SVGEGT. The CDR3 sequence is 11 residues long. V lost 2 bases, J lost 11 bases, and 7 bases lay in between. Here the CDR3 reads CASSYTASIYF. The CDR3 DNA is TGTGCCAGCAGTTACACGGCGTCCATATATTTT.

This chain uses TRBV19 with TRBJ1-1; D possibly corresponds to TRBD1 (5 bases). Germline CDR1 reads LNHDA; CDR2 reads SQIVND (reference sequence). The V and J ends lost 5 bases and 2 bases respectively, with 9 bases between them. The CDR3 extends over 13 amino acids. The CDR3: CASSDRTNTEAFF. The DNA for the CDR3 is TGTGCCAGTAGTGACAGAACCAACACTGAAGCTTTCTTT.

The genes are TRBV3-1 (or the pseudogene TRBV3-2) and TRBJ2-3, with TRBD2 matching over 12 bases. Germline lookup yields CDR1 LGHDT and CDR2 YNNKEL (reference sequence). The CDR3 loop spans 15 amino acids. Trimming cost V 7 bases and J 5 bases; bases outside gene matches: 7. As DNA, the CDR3 is TGTGCCAGCACCCTAGCGGGGGGGCTGGGAGATACGCAGTATTTT. It translates to CASTLAGGLGDTQYF.

This clone was detected once. V gene TRBV19 combines with J gene TRBJ2-5; 8 nucleotides align to TRBD2. The CDR3 is 15 residues long. The V gene end was trimmed by 7 bases and the J gene end by 2 bases; junction bases not matched to a gene: 9. Germline V gives CDR1 LNHDA, CDR2 SQIVND (reference sequence). CDR3 amino acids: CASIVGGGQQETQYF. CDR3 DNA sequence: TGTGCCAGTATTGTTGGCGGGGGGCAGCAAGAGACCCAGTACTTC.

V and J are TRBV11-3 and TRBJ2-1, with TRBD1 matching 10 bases. The germline CDR1 and CDR2 sequences are SGHNT and YENEEA. Losses at the gene ends were 1 base for V and 9 bases for J; bases not matched to a gene: 6. There are 15 residues in the CDR3. Here the CDR3 reads CASSLAGQGWGEQFF. The CDR3 nucleotides are TGTGCCAGCAGCTTAGCGGGACAGGGGTGGGGTGAGCAGTTCTTC. The whole variable domain, remainder taken from reference TRBV11-3 and TRBJ2-1, is EAGVVQSPRYKIIEKKQPVAFWCNPISGHNTLYWYLQNLGQGPELLIRYENEEAVDDSQLPKDRFSAERLKGVDSTLKIQPAELGDSAVYLCASSLAGQGWGEQFFGPGTRLTVL.

The CDR3 reads CASSPLNWGDSNYGYTF. The CDR3 region has the DNA TGTGCCAGCTCACCACTGAATTGGGGGGACAGTAACTATGGCTACACCTTC. The chain recombines TRBV18 with TRBJ1-2, with 7 bases fitting TRBD1. The V and J ends lost 1 base and 1 base, in that order; junction bases with no gene match: 9. The CDR3 covers 17 residues. From germline, CDR1 is KGHSH and CDR2 LQKENI.

This clone appeared once. The J gene is TRBJ2-7, the V gene TRBV5-6; 10 nucleotides align to TRBD2. Germline V gene lookup returns CDR1 SGHDT and CDR2 YYEEEE. V shed 1 base and J 7 bases; nucleotides not matched to a gene: 17. The CDR3 is made up of 18 amino acids. The CDR3 DNA reads TGTGCCAGCAGCTTGCGGCCCCCTTTGAGCGGGGGGGGAGGTGAGCAGTACTTC. Its protein is CASSLRPPLSGGGGEQYF. Full variable domain (remainder filled in from reference TRBV5-6 and TRBJ2-7): DAGVTQSPTHLIKTRGQQVTLRCSPKSGHDTVSWYQQALGQGPQFIFQYYEEEERQRGNFPDRFSGHQFPNYSSELNVNALLLGDSALYLCASSLRPPLSGGGGEQYFGPGTRLTVT.

The chain is built from TRBV18 and TRBJ2-7; perhaps TRBD2 as D (6 bases). CDR1 is KGHSH, CDR2 LQKENI, per germline. The CDR3 is made up of 13 amino acids. V lost 5 bases and J 4 bases, leaving 12 bases between the germline ends. The CDR3: CASSFGRAYEQYF. The CDR3 region has the DNA TGTGCCAGCTCATTCGGGAGAGCGTACGAGCAGTACTTC.